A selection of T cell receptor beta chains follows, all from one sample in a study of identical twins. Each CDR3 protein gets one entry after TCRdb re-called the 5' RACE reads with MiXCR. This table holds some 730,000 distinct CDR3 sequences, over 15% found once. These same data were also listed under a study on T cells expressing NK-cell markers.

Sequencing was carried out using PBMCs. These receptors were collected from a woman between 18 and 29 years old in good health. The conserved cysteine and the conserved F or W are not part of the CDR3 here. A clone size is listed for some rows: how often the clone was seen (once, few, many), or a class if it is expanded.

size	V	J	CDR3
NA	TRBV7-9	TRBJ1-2	ASSLFGNWNYGYT
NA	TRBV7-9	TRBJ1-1	ASSFPYTEAF
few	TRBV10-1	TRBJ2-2	ASSVGLTGELF
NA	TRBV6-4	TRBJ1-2	ASSEGTGGNYGYT
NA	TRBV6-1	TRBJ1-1	ASSGNRGERAF
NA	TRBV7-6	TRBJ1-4	ASSSRSNEKLF
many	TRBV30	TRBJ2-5	AWEGNGYKRTQY
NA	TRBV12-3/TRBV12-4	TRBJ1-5	ASRGQGRNQPQH
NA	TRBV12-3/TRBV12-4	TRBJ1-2	ASSKGIGGYT
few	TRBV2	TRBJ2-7	ASSGIPGDEQY
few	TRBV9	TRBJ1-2	ASGRLGQGANHGYT
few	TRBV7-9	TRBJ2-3	ASSWERTDTQY
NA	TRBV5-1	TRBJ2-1	ASGGVSYNEQF
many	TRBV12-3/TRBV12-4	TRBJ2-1	ASSSHGRGNEQF
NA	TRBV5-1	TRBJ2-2	ASSFGLQNTGELF
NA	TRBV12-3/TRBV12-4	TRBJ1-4	ASRPPTNEKLF
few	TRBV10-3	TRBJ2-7	AISISGSSYEQY
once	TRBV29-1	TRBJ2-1	SVDQGAEQF
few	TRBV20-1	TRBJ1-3	SARNPAEDTIY
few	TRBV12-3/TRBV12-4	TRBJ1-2	ASSYRDNNYGYT
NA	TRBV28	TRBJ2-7	ASSLSARTGTIYEQY
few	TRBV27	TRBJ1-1	ASSFLPPTDTEAF